A selection of T cell receptor beta chains follows, all from one sample in a study of OX40 agonist ivuxolimab in advanced cancers. The repertoire was sequenced with immunoSEQ multiplex PCR; TCRdb's copy has only in-frame clones and lacks some. Here the sample spans about 99,000 clones, 95% to 96% being singletons. Material: CD4+ or CD8+ T cells sorted from blood, obtained in a trial of the OX40 agonist ivuxolimab. The receptor source for this set is an adult with an advanced solid tumor such as melanoma, head and neck, liver or kidney cancer. Each CDR3 is given without its conserved first and last residue. The D gene is left open where the match is weak.

NA TRBJ2-1 TRBV5-4 ASSLEQSSYNEQF
TRBD2 TRBJ2-3 TRBV5-1 ASSPGLDGSTDTQY
TRBD1 TRBJ1-4 TRBV4-3 ASNQGEEGEKLF
NA TRBJ1-1 TRBV15 ATSTSDRLNTEAF
NA TRBJ1-1 TRBV5-1 ASSASPGQPNTEAF
NA TRBJ2-5 TRBV27 ASSLSKSGGLGTQY
NA TRBJ2-7 TRBV4-1 ASSSGPGQLYEQY
NA TRBJ1-5 TRBV25-1 ASSDRRYNQPQH
TRBD1 TRBJ1-5 TRBV19 ASKSGTGYEPQH
TRBD1 TRBJ2-3 TRBV5-8 ASGWGQGTDTQY
TRBD1 TRBJ1-1 TRBV4-1 ASSLRQGEDEAF
TRBD1 TRBJ1-1 TRBV19 ASSIGDREAF
NA TRBJ2-3 TRBV6-6 ATSSGPRGDTQY
NA TRBJ2-2 TRBV27 ASSLRETGELF
TRBD1 TRBJ2-7 TRBV27 ASSLRDRSYEQY
NA TRBJ2-1 TRBV10-3 AISESAAGRQPYNEQF
TRBD2 TRBJ2-3 TRBV5-6 ASSYNSGREDTQY
TRBD1 TRBJ2-5 TRBV29-1 SVWTGPETQY
NA TRBJ1-1 TRBV19 ASSTRGGANTEAF
NA TRBJ2-6 TRBV7-9 ASSLDGKNVLT
TRBD2 TRBJ2-2 TRBV7-3 ASSLIARTSGRKDAGELF
NA TRBJ2-7 TRBV9 ASSVGGRPYEQY
NA TRBJ1-2 TRBV7-2 ASSFRGGYGYT
TRBD1 TRBJ1-4 TRBV5-1 ASSLEGAEKLF
TRBD1 TRBJ2-1 TRBV7-8 ASLQQGGLYNEQF
NA TRBJ1-5 TRBV28 ASSLWLSVPQPQH
NA TRBJ1-5 TRBV15 ATSREGPARPQH
TRBD1 TRBJ2-7 TRBV30 ACGQGDYGSYEQY
NA TRBJ2-7 TRBV27 ASSYRQGTYYEQY